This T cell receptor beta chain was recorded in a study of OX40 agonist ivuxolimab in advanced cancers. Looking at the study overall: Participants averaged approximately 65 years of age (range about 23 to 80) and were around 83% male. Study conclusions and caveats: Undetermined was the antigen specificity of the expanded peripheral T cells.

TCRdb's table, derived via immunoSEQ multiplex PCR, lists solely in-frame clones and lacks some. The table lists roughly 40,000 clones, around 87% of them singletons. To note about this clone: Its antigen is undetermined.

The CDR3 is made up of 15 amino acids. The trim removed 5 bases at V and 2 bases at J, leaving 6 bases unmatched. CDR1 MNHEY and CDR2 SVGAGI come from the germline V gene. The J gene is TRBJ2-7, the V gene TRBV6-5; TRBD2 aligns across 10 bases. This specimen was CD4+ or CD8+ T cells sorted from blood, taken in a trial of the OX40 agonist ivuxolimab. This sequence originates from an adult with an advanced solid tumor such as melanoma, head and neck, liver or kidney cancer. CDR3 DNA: TGTGCCAGCAGTAGAACTAGCGGGGACGCCTACGAGCAGTACTTC. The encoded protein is CASSRTSGDAYEQYF.